The rows below give T cell receptor beta chains drawn from one sample of a study of OX40 agonist ivuxolimab in advanced cancers. The table came from immunoSEQ multiplex PCR; TCRdb's copy has only in-frame clones and leaves some out. The profile covers about 71,000 clones, with around 86% appearing a single time and roughly 2% taken by the ten largest. The sequences come from CD4+ or CD8+ T cells sorted from blood, collected in a trial of the OX40 agonist ivuxolimab. These receptors originate from an adult with an advanced solid tumor such as melanoma, head and neck, liver or kidney cancer. The CDR3 runs from the conserved cysteine through the conserved F or W. The D gene is left open where the match is weak. A row's size may be missing; if present it is once, few, many or a size class.

TRBJ1-5 15 - TRBV6-5 few TGTGCCAGCAGTTACTCGATCCAGGGATTGCAGCCCCAGCATTTT CASSYSIQGLQPQHF
TRBJ2-2 16 TRBD1 TRBV5-1 - TGCGCCAGCAGCCCAACAGCCCAGGGGGCAGGCGGGGAGCTGTTTTTT CASSPTAQGAGGELFF
TRBJ2-1 14 - TRBV11-2 - TGTGCCAGCAGCTTTGGGAACTTAAACAATGAGCAGTTCTTC CASSFGNLNNEQFF
TRBJ2-7 14 TRBD1 TRBV29-1 - TGCAGCGTATCAAGGGGGACAGGCCCCTACGAGCAGTACTTC CSVSRGTGPYEQYF
TRBJ1-6 13 TRBD1 TRBV28 once TGTGCCAGCTGGGACAGGGGTAATTCACCCCTCCACTTT CASWDRGNSPLHF
TRBJ2-6 14 - TRBV5-1 - TGCGCCAGCAGCTTGGGGGCTGGGGCCAACGTCCTGACTTTC CASSLGAGANVLTF
TRBJ2-7 14 TRBD2 TRBV2 - TGTGCCAGCAGTGATGGGAGGGGAAACTACGAGCAGTACTTC CASSDGRGNYEQYF
TRBJ1-3 15 - TRBV2 - TGTGCCAGCCTTGAGAGGGTTAGATCTGGAAACACCATATATTTT CASLERVRSGNTIYF
TRBJ2-3 16 TRBD2 TRBV19 - TGTGCCAGTAGGACTAGCGGGGGCCCTGGCACAGATACGCAGTATTTT CASRTSGGPGTDTQYF
TRBJ2-1 13 - TRBV28 - TGTGCCAGCAGTCCCCCCCCCGGCAATGAGCAGTTCTTC CASSPPPGNEQFF
TRBJ1-5 13 - TRBV4-1 - TGCGCCAGCAGCCAAGATCCGAGAGAGCCCCAGCATTTT CASSQDPREPQHF
TRBJ1-5 14 - TRBV6-4 - TGTGCCAGCAGTGAACAGGGCGGCAATCAGCCCCAGCATTTT CASSEQGGNQPQHF
TRBJ1-1 10 TRBD1 TRBV6-5 few TGTGCCACACAGGGGAATGAAGCTTTCTTT CATQGNEAFF
TRBJ2-1 15 TRBD2 TRBV10-3 - TGTGCCATCAGTGATTCTAGCGGGGGGAGGAGTGAGCAGTTCTTC CAISDSSGGRSEQFF
TRBJ2-4 11 - TRBV6-5 - TGTGCCAGCAGTCAAGAAAACATTCAGTACTTC CASSQENIQYF
TRBJ2-1 15 - TRBV28 - TGTGCCAGCAGGGGGTCAGCGCGCTCCTACAATGAGCAGTTCTTC CASRGSARSYNEQFF
TRBJ2-4 14 TRBD2 TRBV5-4 - TGTGCCAGCAGCTTGGAAGGGACTAGCAACATTCAGTACTTC CASSLEGTSNIQYF
TRBJ2-5 14 - TRBV15 few TGTGCCACCAGCAGAGCGGGGGCCGGTGAGACCCAGTACTTC CATSRAGAGETQYF
TRBJ2-7 14 - TRBV15 - TGTGCCACCAGCAGAGATGGTCGCGGCTACGAGCAGTACTTC CATSRDGRGYEQYF
TRBJ1-1 15 - TRBV28 - TGTGCCAGCAGTTCCCCCCGGTCGCTGTCGACTGAAGCTTTCTTT CASSSPRSLSTEAFF
TRBJ2-5 14 TRBD2 TRBV10-2 - TGCGCCAGCAGTGAATCGGGGGGCCAAGAGACCCAGTACTTC CASSESGGQETQYF
TRBJ2-2 14 - TRBV2 medium-sized TGTGCCAGCAGGGTGGAGGGAATTTCCGGGGAGCTGTTTTTT CASRVEGISGELFF
TRBJ1-1 15 TRBD1 TRBV5-6 - TGTGCCAGCAGCTACAGGGGGCTTAGGAACACTGAAGCTTTCTTT CASSYRGLRNTEAFF
TRBJ2-2 20 TRBD2 TRBV11-3 - TGTGCCAGCAGCTCTTGGACTAGCGGGAGCATCCGGGCTAACACCGGGGAGCTGTTTTTT CASSSWTSGSIRANTGELFF
TRBJ2-7 12 - TRBV9 - TGTGCCAGCAGCGTCCTTAGCGGAACGCAGTACTTC CASSVLSGTQYF
TRBJ2-1 16 - TRBV5-1 - TGCGCCAGCAGCTGGGGGATGGGCGGTAGGGACAATGAGCAGTTCTTC CASSWGMGGRDNEQFF
TRBJ2-1 16 TRBD2 TRBV27 - TGTGCCAGCAGTTTATCCCCGACTAGCGGGAGTCTTGAGCAGTTCTTC CASSLSPTSGSLEQFF
TRBJ1-4 11 - TRBV19 - TGTGCCAGTACCGATGATGAAAAACTGTTTTTT CASTDDEKLFF
TRBJ2-5 14 - TRBV5-1 - TGCGCCAGCAGCTTGGAAGGGGGGGAAGAGACCCAGTACTTC CASSLEGGEETQYF
TRBJ2-1 14 TRBD2 TRBV29-1 - TGCAGCGTTCCTCGCGGGGGGGCACGCAATGAGCAGTTCTTC CSVPRGGARNEQFF
TRBJ1-5 14 - TRBV5-5 - TGTGCCAGCAGCTTGGGGGGGTTCAATCAGCCCCAGCATTTT CASSLGGFNQPQHF
TRBJ1-4 15 - TRBV5-1 once TGCGCCAGCAGCTTGGCTAGGGCCTCTAATGAAAAACTGTTTTTT CASSLARASNEKLFF
TRBJ2-7 14 - TRBV13 - TGTGCCAGCAGCCCTAAACAGAGCACCTACGAGCAGTACTTC CASSPKQSTYEQYF
TRBJ2-1 14 TRBD1 TRBV11-2 - TGTGCCAGCAGCCCGGACAGGGGGCGCCTCGAGCAGTTCTTC CASSPDRGRLEQFF
TRBJ2-3 15 TRBD2 TRBV5-8 - TGTGCCAGCAGCTTGGCCGGCGGGAGAACAGATACGCAGTATTTT CASSLAGGRTDTQYF
TRBJ1-6 14 - TRBV5-6 - TGTGCCAGCAGCTTCCAGGGTTATAATTCACCCCTCCACTTT CASSFQGYNSPLHF
TRBJ1-5 15 - TRBV4-1 - TGCGCCAGCAGCCAAACGACAGAACCAAATCAGCCCCAGCATTTT CASSQTTEPNQPQHF
TRBJ2-1 16 TRBD2 TRBV15 - TGTGCCACCAGCAGGTCGAGCGGGGAGAGTAGCAATGAGCAGTTCTTC CATSRSSGESSNEQFF
TRBJ1-4 14 TRBD1 TRBV7-2 once TGTGCCAGCAGCTTCCAGGGGGGTGGTGAAAAACTGTTTTTT CASSFQGGGEKLFF
TRBJ2-2 15 TRBD2 TRBV10-1 once TGCGCCAGCAGTTCGACTAGCGGGGGGACCGGGGAGCTGTTTTTT CASSSTSGGTGELFF
TRBJ1-3 13 - TRBV29-1 - TGCAGCGTGACCGTGGGTTACGGAAACACCATATATTTT CSVTVGYGNTIYF
TRBJ1-1 14 - TRBV7-8 once TGTGCCAGCAGCTTATTCCGTGGATCCACTGAAGCTTTCTTT CASSLFRGSTEAFF
TRBJ2-4 14 TRBD2 TRBV7-3 - TGTGCCAGCAGCATGGGACTACCAGGGAACATTCAGTACTTC CASSMGLPGNIQYF
TRBJ2-5 14 - TRBV13 few TGTGCCAGCAGCTCTCCGGCGTCGCGGGAGACCCAGTACTTC CASSSPASRETQYF
TRBJ2-5 15 TRBD2 TRBV5-1 - TGCGCCAGCAGCTTGGCGGGAGGGCCTCGGGAGACCCAGTACTTC CASSLAGGPRETQYF
TRBJ2-3 12 - TRBV14 - TGTGCCAGCAGCCAAGATCGATATACGCAGTATTTT CASSQDRYTQYF
TRBJ2-7 13 - TRBV5-6 - TGTGCCAGCAGCTTGGGGGGTCTTGGCGAGCAGTACTTC CASSLGGLGEQYF
TRBJ2-3 16 - TRBV5-1 - TGCGCCAGCAGCTTGGCCGGAGGGGGCGGCACAGATACGCAGTATTTT CASSLAGGGGTDTQYF
TRBJ1-1 15 TRBD1 TRBV5-1 few TGCGCCAGCAGCCCGGGACAGGGGACGAACACTGAAGCTTTCTTT CASSPGQGTNTEAFF
TRBJ1-4 16 - TRBV28 - TGTGCCAGCAGTTTATCTTCGGGGGGCTCTAATGAAAAACTGTTTTTT CASSLSSGGSNEKLFF
TRBJ2-7 14 - TRBV27 - TGTGCCAGCAGTTTATTTCGGCAGTCCTACGAGCAGTACTTC CASSLFRQSYEQYF
TRBJ1-1 14 - TRBV28 - TGTGCCAGCACCTCCGTAGCCTTGAACACTGAAGCTTTCTTT CASTSVALNTEAFF
TRBJ1-2 15 - TRBV5-5 - TGTGCCAGCAGCCTAAGGACAGCCGTTAACTATGGCTACACCTTC CASSLRTAVNYGYTF
TRBJ2-3 15 - TRBV28 - TGTGCCAGCAGTTTGTGGGAGCTAGGATTTTATACGCAGTATTTT CASSLWELGFYTQYF
TRBJ2-1 15 - TRBV18 - TGTGCCAGCTCACCACCCGGAAGCTCCTACAATGAGCAGTTCTTC CASSPPGSSYNEQFF
TRBJ2-7 13 TRBD2 TRBV18 - TGTGCCAGCTCACGGGCGGGAGTCTACGAGCAGTACTTC CASSRAGVYEQYF
TRBJ2-7 13 - TRBV2 - TGTGCCAGCAGCAACCTGGACGGTTACGAGCAGTACTTC CASSNLDGYEQYF
TRBJ1-2 12 - TRBV10-3 - TGTGCCATCAGTGTTGGCAGGGAAGGCTACACCTTC CAISVGREGYTF
TRBJ2-1 14 - TRBV5-1 - TGCGCCAGCAGCCAAGGACTACCAGGAGGGGAGCAGTTCTTC CASSQGLPGGEQFF